These 8 T cell receptor beta chains were all obtained from the same sample, sequenced in a study of T cells in Graves' hyperthyroidism and ophthalmopathy. Using RNA transcripts as the source, TCR beta CDR3 regions were amplified. The HTBI primer set was used in a first-round RT-PCR of the TCR CDR3. TCRdb recomputed calls from the multiplex PCR reads with MiXCR, one row per CDR3 protein. This sample yields 700,000 to 850,000 distinct CDR3 sequences, of which around a third are seen a single time; roughly 30% belongs to the top ten. Sequenced input: blood. The receptors here all came from a woman in her 40s with Graves' hyperthyroidism.

The table lists this clonotype with a few counts. The chain couples TRBV10-3 to TRBJ2-2; TRBD1 matches 7 bases. Unmatched junction bases numbered 5, after V lost 5 bases and J lost 8 bases. The CDR3 extends over 13 amino acids. The germline CDR1 and CDR2 sequences are ENHRY and SYGVKD. CDR3 protein: CAISRDREGELFF. CDR3 bases: TGTGCCATCAGTCGCGACAGGGAAGGGGAGCTGTTTTTT.

As DNA, the CDR3 is TGCAGTGCTAGGAAGGACAGATACACTGAAGCTTTCTTT. Residues: CSARKDRYTEAFF. This chain links TRBV20-1 with TRBJ1-1, with D perhaps matching TRBD1 (6 bases). The CDR3 is 13 residues long. Trimming left V 3 bases short and J 3 bases short, with 11 bases between. CDR1 DFQATT and CDR2 SNEGSKA come from the germline V gene (reference sequence).

V is TRBV19 and J is TRBJ1-1; a weak D match, TRBD1 (5 bases). V lost 4 bases to trimming and J lost 3 bases, with 12 bases between them. CDR1 is LNHDA and CDR2 is SQIVND in the germline V gene (reference sequence). The CDR3 spans 14 residues. The CDR3 DNA follows: TGTGCCAGTAGTAAAAAACAGGACCACACTGAAGCTTTCTTT. Its translation is CASSKKQDHTEAFF.

This chain joins TRBV20-1 and TRBJ2-1; the match to TRBD2 covers 8 bases. Unmatched junction bases numbered 8, after V lost 0 bases and J lost 10 bases. In germline, CDR1 is DFQATT, CDR2 SNEGSKA (reference sequence). This CDR3 has 14 residues. The CDR3, as DNA: TGCAGTGCTAGAGAGGCCGGGACTAGTAAAGAGCAGTTCTTC. Residues: CSAREAGTSKEQFF.

The chain is built from TRBV20-1 and TRBJ2-5; 10 bases fit TRBD2. CDR3 size: 13 residues. V gave up 4 bases and J gave up 11 bases; unmatched junction bases: 10. Germline loops: CDR1 DFQATT, CDR2 SNEGSKA (reference sequence). The CDR3 DNA is TGCAGTGCTATGGGGCTAGCGGGAGCAGCTCAGTACTTC. Protein sequence: CSAMGLAGAAQYF.

This clonotype was seen at least ten times. The chain has TRBV7-9 and TRBJ1-2, with D perhaps TRBD1 (5 bases). The CDR3 is 16 amino acids. From germline, CDR1 is SEHNR and CDR2 FQNEAQ (reference sequence). Trimming removed 5 bases from V and 1 base from J, with 17 bases in between. The CDR3 spells CASSPFRTKVNYGYTF. The CDR3 nucleotides read TGTGCCAGCAGCCCATTCCGGACAAAAGTTAACTATGGCTACACCTTC.

This clonotype was detected many times. The rearrangement links TRBV7-2 to TRBJ1-1; D is unclear. V shed 2 bases and J shed 1 base, with 8 bases lying between them. The CDR3 is 14 residues long. CDR1 and CDR2 (germline): SGHTA, FQGNSA. CDR3 in DNA: TGTGCCAGCAGCTTAATGTTAGGGAACACTGAAGCTTTCTTT. The encoded protein is CASSLMLGNTEAFF.

This clonotype came up a few times. The chain has TRBV6-5 and TRBJ1-1; TRBD1 matches 8 bases. J lost 10 bases, V lost 6 bases, and 16 bases had no gene match. The CDR3 runs to 15 residues. The germline V gene encodes CDR1 MNHEY and CDR2 SVGAGI. CDR3 loop: CASSRAGQGAIGAFF. The DNA of the CDR3 is TGTGCCAGCAGCCGTGCGGGGCAGGGGGCCATAGGAGCTTTCTTT.